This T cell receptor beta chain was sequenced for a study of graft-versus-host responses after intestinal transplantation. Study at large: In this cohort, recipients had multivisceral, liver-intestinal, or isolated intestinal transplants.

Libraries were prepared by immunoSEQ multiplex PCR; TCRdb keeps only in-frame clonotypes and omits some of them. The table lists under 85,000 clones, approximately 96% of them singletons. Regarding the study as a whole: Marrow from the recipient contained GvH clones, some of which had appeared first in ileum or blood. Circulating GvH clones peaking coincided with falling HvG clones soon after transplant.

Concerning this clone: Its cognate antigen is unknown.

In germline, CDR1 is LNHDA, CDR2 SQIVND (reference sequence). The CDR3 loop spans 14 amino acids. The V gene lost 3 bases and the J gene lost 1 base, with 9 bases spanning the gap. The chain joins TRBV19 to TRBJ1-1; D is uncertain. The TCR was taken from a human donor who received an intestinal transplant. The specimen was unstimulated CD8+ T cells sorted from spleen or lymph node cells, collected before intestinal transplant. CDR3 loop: CASSIREWNTEAFF. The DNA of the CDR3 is TGTGCCAGTAGTATCCGAGAGTGGAACACTGAAGCTTTCTTT.